This entry lists 22 T cell receptor beta chains sequenced from one sample in a study of T cells after yellow fever vaccination. TCRdb re-derived calls from the 5' RACE reads in MiXCR, one entry per CDR3 protein. Of 180,000 or so distinct CDR3 sequences listed, approximately 11% are singletons. Sample: CD8+ T cells sorted from PBMCs, taken 15 days after the yellow fever booster vaccination. The receptors stem from a man aged 18-30 years who received the YFV17D yellow fever vaccine.

The CDR3 nucleotides read TGTGCCAGCAGCTTTAGGACCAGCACTGAAGCTTTCTTT. Its protein product is CASSFRTSTEAFF. The chain recombines TRBV5-6 with TRBJ1-1; the D is unclear. V lost 2 bases to trimming and J lost 4 bases, with 9 bases between them. The germline V gene has CDR1 SGHDT and CDR2 YYEEEE. The CDR3 sequence is 13 residues long.

This clonotype was seen more than once but under ten times. The chain joins TRBV4-3 to TRBJ1-5; no reliable D call. V lost 5 bases and J 7 bases, leaving 18 bases between the germline ends. Germline V CDR1 and CDR2: LGHNA, YSLEER. This CDR3 spans 15 amino acids. The CDR3 nucleotides are TGCGCCAGCAGCTACCCGGGAGGCTCGTCCCAGCCCCAGCATTTT. Protein sequence: CASSYPGGSSQPQHF.

The rearrangement uses TRBV29-1 and TRBJ2-5, with TRBD2 matching 9 bases. CDR1 SQVTM and CDR2 ANQGSEA come from the germline V gene. The V gene end was trimmed by 4 bases and the J gene end by 5 bases; junction bases not matched to a gene: 11. The CDR3 extends over 15 amino acids. CDR3: CSVGSRGGAEETQYF. The DNA of the CDR3 is TGCAGCGTTGGGTCTCGCGGGGGGGCCGAGGAGACCCAGTACTTC.

This clonotype occurred a few times. The V gene is TRBV20-1, the J gene TRBJ1-2; 7 positions agree with TRBD1. There are 13 residues in the CDR3. In germline, CDR1 is DFQATT, CDR2 SNEGSKA (reference sequence). V lost 2 bases to trimming and J lost 3 bases; unmatched junction nucleotides: 3. CDR3 DNA sequence: TGCAGTGCTAGAAGGACAGGAGACTATGGCTACACCTTC. Translation gives CSARRTGDYGYTF.

This chain links TRBV9 with TRBJ1-5; possibly TRBD1 for D (5 bases). The CDR3 spans 13 residues. The V end lost 0 bases, the J end lost 7 bases, and 8 bases lay between the germline ends. The germline V gene encodes CDR1 SGDLS and CDR2 YYNGEE. The CDR3 sequence is CASSVVPGQPQHF. The CDR3 nucleotides are TGTGCCAGCAGCGTAGTTCCAGGGCAGCCCCAGCATTTT.

This clonotype was seen repeatedly, ten times or more. J is TRBJ2-3 and V is TRBV6-4; D uncertain. The CDR3 runs to 13 residues. Per the germline V gene, CDR1 is MRHNA and CDR2 is SNTAGT. V dropped 8 bases and J dropped 5 bases, with 14 bases sitting between them. The CDR3 DNA sequence: TGTGCCAGCGCCTTCCGCTCCCAAGATACGCAGTATTTT. It specifies CASAFRSQDTQYF.

This clonotype has just a few counts. The rearrangement joins TRBV19 to TRBJ2-1; 10 bases line up with TRBD2. Per the germline V gene, CDR1 is LNHDA and CDR2 is SQIVND (reference sequence). The length of the CDR3 is 17 residues. The V segment lost 6 bases and the J segment 6 bases; nucleotides outside the gene matches: 14. The CDR3 loop is CASSLASGGAQPNEQFF. In nucleotides, the CDR3 is TGTGCCAGTAGCCTTGCTAGCGGGGGAGCCCAGCCCAATGAGCAGTTCTTC.

This clonotype came up many times. The chain is built from TRBV7-9 and TRBJ2-5; possible D gene TRBD2, 6 bases. CDR3 length: 13 residues. The V end was cut by 5 bases, the J end by 5 bases, with 12 bases between. Germline lookup yields CDR1 SEHNR and CDR2 FQNEAQ (reference sequence). Here the CDR3 DNA reads TGTGCCAGCAGCCCGGATGGAGGGGAGACCCAGTACTTC. Translation gives CASSPDGGETQYF. Supplemented by reference TRBV7-9 and TRBJ2-5, the full variable domain reads DTGVSQNPRHKITKRGQNVTFRCDPISEHNRLYWYRQTLGQGPEFLTYFQNEAQLEKSRLLSDRFSAERPKGSFSTLEIQRTEQGDSAMYLCASSPDGGETQYFGPGTRLLVL.

There are a few counts of this clonotype. J is TRBJ2-1 and V is TRBV7-9, with 8 bases fitting TRBD2. CDR3 size: 16 residues. Germline lookup yields CDR1 SEHNR and CDR2 FQNEAQ (reference sequence). The J segment lost 5 bases and the V segment lost 5 bases, leaving 11 bases of the junction unmatched. The CDR3 reads CASSTAAGDLNNEQFF. In DNA, the CDR3 is TGTGCCAGCAGCACCGCAGCGGGGGACCTTAACAATGAGCAGTTCTTC.

This clonotype was recorded a few times. The chain recombines TRBV10-3 with TRBJ2-3; 13 nucleotides align to TRBD2. Germline lookup yields CDR1 ENHRY and CDR2 SYGVKD. Unmatched junction bases numbered 9, after V lost 0 bases and J lost 0 bases. The CDR3 sequence is 20 residues long. Here the CDR3 DNA reads TGTGCCATCAGTGAGTCCGGCTCCCGGGGACTAGCGGGGAGCACAGATACGCAGTATTTT. Amino acids: CAISESGSRGLAGSTDTQYF.

Only a few counts were recorded for this clonotype. The chain couples TRBV28 to TRBJ2-5; no clear D gene. This CDR3 contains 13 residues. Germline values: CDR1 MDHEN, CDR2 SYDVKM. V shed 3 bases and J shed 0 bases, with 5 bases lying between them. CDR3 loop: CASSLSHQETQYF. The CDR3 nucleotides are TGTGCCAGCAGTTTGTCTCACCAAGAGACCCAGTACTTC. Filled out from reference TRBV28 and TRBJ2-5, the complete variable domain reads DVKVTQSSRYLVKRTGEKVFLECVQDMDHENMFWYRQDPGLGLRLIYFSYDVKMKEKGDIPEGYSVSREKKERFSLILESASTNQTSMYLCASSLSHQETQYFGPGTRLLVL.

This clonotype was recorded a few times. The V and J genes are TRBV3-1 and TRBJ2-3; 11 nucleotides align to TRBD2. Germline assignment: CDR1 LGHDT and CDR2 YNNKEL (reference sequence). V dropped 4 bases and J dropped 2; count of bases not matched to a gene: 5. The CDR3 loop spans 16 amino acids. This CDR3 is CASSPGLAAHTDTQYF. The DNA of the CDR3 is TGTGCCAGCAGCCCGGGACTAGCGGCTCACACAGATACGCAGTATTTT.

This clonotype has just a few counts. The chain has TRBV6-5 and TRBJ1-1; TRBD1 matches at 9 bases. With V trimmed by 5 bases and J by 1 base, 5 bases remained unmatched. Germline V gene lookup returns CDR1 MNHEY and CDR2 SVGAGI. The length of the CDR3 is 15 residues. DNA of the CDR3: TGTGCCAGCAGTCATAGGACAGGGGCGAACACTGAAGCTTTCTTT. Translation gives CASSHRTGANTEAFF.

This clonotype was observed many times. The chain couples TRBV6-6 to TRBJ2-2; no firm D call. V dropped 1 base and J dropped 7 bases, with 7 bases sitting between them. Per germline, CDR1 MNHNY and CDR2 SVGAGI (reference sequence). This CDR3 comprises 13 residues. The CDR3 DNA is TGTGCCAGCAGTTACTTCAGTAGCGGGGAGCTGTTTTTT. Its protein product is CASSYFSSGELFF.

This clonotype was observed a few times. CDR3 nucleotides: TGTGCCAGCAGCTTGTGGGGTGCCGGCCGCCGACGAGGTATTCAGTACTTC. Its protein is CASSLWGAGRRRGIQYF. The rearrangement joins TRBV7-9 to TRBJ2-4; D remains ambiguous. CDR1 and CDR2 from the germline V gene are SEHNR and FQNEAQ (reference sequence). Trimming took 3 bases from V and 10 from J, leaving 25 bases between them. The CDR3 contains 17 residues.

This clonotype occurred a few times. J is TRBJ1-5 and V is TRBV20-1, with TRBD1 as a possible D gene (6 bases). The CDR3 runs 13 residues. V was pared by 3 bases and J by 3 bases, with 9 bases between. Germline V gene sequence: CDR1 DFQATT, CDR2 SNEGSKA (reference sequence). CDR3: CSARDSNNQPQHF. Written as DNA, the CDR3 is TGCAGTGCTAGGGACAGTAACAATCAGCCCCAGCATTTT.

The table lists this clonotype with a few counts. This chain joins TRBV6-2 or TRBV6-3 and TRBJ1-5; D remains unclear. The V end lost 2 bases, the J end lost 5 bases, and 7 bases lay between the germline ends. The CDR3 consists of 13 residues. Germline CDR1 and CDR2: MNHEY and SVGEGT. CDR3 region: CASSYPGHQPQHF. For the CDR3, the DNA is TGTGCCAGCAGTTACCCAGGTCATCAGCCCCAGCATTTT.

The chain uses TRBV27 and TRBJ2-1; 10 bases map to TRBD1. The CDR3 runs to 16 residues. Germline-derived CDR1 and CDR2 are MNHEY and SMNVEV (reference sequence). Losses at the gene ends were 5 bases for V and 4 bases for J; bases not matched to a gene: 8. CDR3 amino acids: CASSPGTGAGYNEQFF. CDR3 coding DNA: TGTGCCAGCAGTCCGGGGACAGGGGCTGGGTACAATGAGCAGTTCTTC.

The chain combines TRBV7-3 with TRBJ2-1, with D perhaps TRBD1 (6 bases). Germline CDR1 is SGHTA and CDR2 is FQGTGA. Between the trimmed V and J ends, which lost 3 bases and 9 bases, there was a span of 12 bases. This CDR3 has 13 residues. CDR3 DNA: TGTGCCAGCAGCTTTACAGGGTCCAGTGAGCAGTTCTTC. Its translation: CASSFTGSSEQFF.

The chain uses TRBV4-3 and TRBJ2-7; TRBD1 aligns across 9 bases. Germline trimming cut 0 bases from V and 6 bases from J; bases unmatched to any gene: 12. Germline lookup yields CDR1 LGHNA and CDR2 YSLEER. The CDR3 is 17 residues long. This CDR3 is CASSQERGGTGFREQYF. CDR3 coding DNA: TGCGCCAGCAGCCAAGAAAGGGGGGGGACAGGGTTCCGCGAGCAGTACTTC.

In this sample, this clonotype turned up many times. This chain uses TRBV5-1 with TRBJ2-5; tentative D call: TRBD1 (6 bases). CDR3 length: 17 residues. With 0 bases removed from V and 5 bases from J, the gap between germline ends came to 20 bases. Germline CDR1 SGHRS, CDR2 YFSETQ. The CDR3 DNA reads TGCGCCAGCAGCTTGGTGGGGGCAGGGGTTAATATGGAGACCCAGTACTTC. It translates to CASSLVGAGVNMETQYF.

This chain uses TRBV7-6 with TRBJ2-3; 8 nucleotides agree with TRBD2. In germline, CDR1 is SGHVS, CDR2 FNYEAQ. The J segment lost 2 bases and the V segment lost 6 bases, leaving 13 bases of the junction unmatched. This CDR3 is 17 amino acids long. In DNA, the CDR3 is TGTGCCAGCAGGAAAGACGTTCGGGGGGGCGACACAGATACGCAGTATTTT. Translated, it gives CASRKDVRGGDTDTQYF. Combining the CDR3 with reference TRBV7-6 and TRBJ2-3 gives the whole variable domain GAGVSQSPRYKVTKRGQDVALRCDPISGHVSLYWYRQALGQGPEFLTYFNYEAQQDKSGLPNDRFSAERPEGSISTLTIQRTEQRDSAMYRCASRKDVRGGDTDTQYFGPGTRLTVL.